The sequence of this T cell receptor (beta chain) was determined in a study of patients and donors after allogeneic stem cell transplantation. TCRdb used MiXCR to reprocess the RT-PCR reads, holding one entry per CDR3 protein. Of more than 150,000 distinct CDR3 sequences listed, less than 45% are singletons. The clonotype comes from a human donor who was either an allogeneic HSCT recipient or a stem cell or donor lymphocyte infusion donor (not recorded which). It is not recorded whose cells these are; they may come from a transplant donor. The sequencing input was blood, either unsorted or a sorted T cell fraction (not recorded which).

CDR3 sequence (DNA): TGCAGTGCTAGATCAGCAACTAATGAAAAACTGTTTTTT. This gives the protein CSARSATNEKLFF. This chain uses TRBV20-1 with TRBJ1-4; D gene ambiguous. The V end lost 2 bases, the J end lost 0 bases, and 4 bases lay between the germline ends. The V gene's germline CDR1 is DFQATT and CDR2 SNEGSKA (reference sequence). The CDR3 is 13 residues long.